These T cell receptor beta chains were read from a single sample in a study of blood T cell repertoires in COVID-19. Sequenced by immunoSEQ multiplex PCR; TCRdb stores in-frame clones only, minus some. The sample includes 310,000 or so clones, about 87% of them seen just once. Source material: peripheral blood. Source of these receptors: a man younger than 45 with COVID-19, enrolled during active disease. Each CDR3 is given with its conserved first and last residue. Fields, in order: V gene, clone size, J gene, D gene, CDR3 protein, CDR3 DNA. A D gene is named only where the DNA matches it firmly. Part of the rows lack a size; the others show once, few, many or a class for expanded clones.

v_call: TRBV7-2; clone_size: NA; j_call: TRBJ2-1; d_call: TRBD2; cdr3_aa: CASSLALAGGWFF; cdr3_nt: TGTGCCAGCAGCTTAGCACTAGCGGGGGGGTGGTTCTTC
v_call: TRBV9; clone_size: NA; j_call: TRBJ2-2; d_call: NA; cdr3_aa: CASSVRVGTSNTGELFF; cdr3_nt: TGTGCCAGCAGCGTAAGGGTTGGGACTTCGAACACCGGGGAGCTGTTTTTT
v_call: TRBV24-1; clone_size: NA; j_call: TRBJ2-1; d_call: NA; cdr3_aa: CATSGSYNEQFF; cdr3_nt: TGTGCCACCAGTGGTTCATACAATGAGCAGTTCTTC
v_call: TRBV5-8; clone_size: NA; j_call: TRBJ2-4; d_call: TRBD1; cdr3_aa: CASSLWTGHPSGNIQYF; cdr3_nt: TGTGCCAGCAGCTTGTGGACAGGGCACCCTTCGGGAAACATTCAGTACTTC
v_call: TRBV15; clone_size: NA; j_call: TRBJ2-5; d_call: TRBD2; cdr3_aa: CATSSRTSGRVRQETQYF; cdr3_nt: TGTGCCACCAGCTCCCGGACTAGCGGGAGAGTACGACAAGAGACCCAGTACTTC
v_call: TRBV24-1; clone_size: NA; j_call: TRBJ1-4; d_call: NA; cdr3_aa: CATSGGPGQVNEKLFF; cdr3_nt: TGTGCCACCAGTGGGGGGCCGGGACAAGTTAATGAAAAACTGTTTTTT
v_call: TRBV6-5; clone_size: NA; j_call: TRBJ1-2; d_call: TRBD1; cdr3_aa: CASSTPTGGFYGYTF; cdr3_nt: TGTGCCAGCAGCACGCCGACAGGGGGTTTCTATGGCTACACCTTC
v_call: TRBV10-3; clone_size: NA; j_call: TRBJ1-1; d_call: TRBD1; cdr3_aa: CAIRQGAANTEAFF; cdr3_nt: TGTGCCATCAGACAGGGGGCGGCGAACACTGAAGCTTTCTTT
v_call: TRBV6-5; clone_size: NA; j_call: TRBJ1-1; d_call: NA; cdr3_aa: CASTRGEGSNTEAFF; cdr3_nt: TGTGCCAGCACCCGAGGGGAGGGATCGAACACTGAAGCTTTCTTT
v_call: TRBV6-2/TRBV6-3; clone_size: NA; j_call: TRBJ2-1; d_call: TRBD2; cdr3_aa: CASSSRTSGSYNEQFF; cdr3_nt: TGTGCCAGCAGTTCCCGGACTAGCGGGAGCTACAATGAGCAGTTCTTC
v_call: TRBV7-3; clone_size: NA; j_call: TRBJ2-3; d_call: NA; cdr3_aa: CASSLTAASTDTQYF; cdr3_nt: TGTGCCAGCAGCCTTACGGCGGCTAGCACAGATACGCAGTATTTT
v_call: TRBV3-1/TRBV3-2; clone_size: NA; j_call: TRBJ1-1; d_call: TRBD1; cdr3_aa: CASSQEKDPRTGSWDTEAFF; cdr3_nt: TGTGCCAGCAGCCAAGAGAAAGACCCCCGGACAGGGAGTTGGGACACTGAAGCTTTCTTT
v_call: TRBV4-2; clone_size: NA; j_call: TRBJ2-7; d_call: TRBD2; cdr3_aa: CASSHGGALYEQYF; cdr3_nt: TGTGCCAGCAGCCACGGGGGGGCCTTATACGAGCAGTACTTC
v_call: TRBV28; clone_size: NA; j_call: TRBJ2-1; d_call: TRBD1; cdr3_aa: CASTDGQGYNEQFF; cdr3_nt: TGTGCCAGCACCGACGGACAGGGGTACAATGAGCAGTTCTTC
v_call: TRBV7-9; clone_size: NA; j_call: TRBJ1-5; d_call: NA; cdr3_aa: CASSLSTANQPQHF; cdr3_nt: TGTGCCAGCAGCTTATCCACTGCCAATCAGCCCCAGCATTTT
v_call: TRBV29-1; clone_size: NA; j_call: TRBJ1-1; d_call: TRBD1; cdr3_aa: CSSVDRALNTEAFF; cdr3_nt: TGCAGCTCGGTGGACAGGGCATTGAACACTGAAGCTTTCTTT
v_call: TRBV27; clone_size: NA; j_call: TRBJ2-3; d_call: TRBD1; cdr3_aa: CASSLRTGGDTQYF; cdr3_nt: TGTGCCAGCAGTCTACGGACAGGGGGAGATACGCAGTATTTT
v_call: TRBV29-1; clone_size: NA; j_call: TRBJ1-1; d_call: TRBD1; cdr3_aa: CSADLGGVKTEAFF; cdr3_nt: TGCAGCGCAGATCTAGGGGGCGTAAAAACTGAAGCTTTCTTT
v_call: TRBV24-1; clone_size: NA; j_call: TRBJ2-1; d_call: NA; cdr3_aa: CATSDVTSKDEQFF; cdr3_nt: TGTGCCACCAGTGATGTTACTAGCAAAGATGAGCAGTTCTTC
v_call: TRBV5-1; clone_size: NA; j_call: TRBJ2-1; d_call: NA; cdr3_aa: CASSLVSTSYNEQFF; cdr3_nt: TGCGCCAGCAGCTTGGTGAGTACCTCCTACAATGAGCAGTTCTTC
v_call: TRBV27; clone_size: NA; j_call: TRBJ2-6; d_call: NA; cdr3_aa: CASSSWGDVLTF; cdr3_nt: TGTGCCAGCAGTTCGTGGGGGGACGTCCTGACTTTC
v_call: TRBV9; clone_size: NA; j_call: TRBJ2-7; d_call: TRBD2; cdr3_aa: CASSVATSGGAGSVEQYF; cdr3_nt: TGTGCCAGCAGCGTAGCCACTAGCGGGGGGGCCGGGTCGGTCGAGCAGTACTTC
v_call: TRBV9; clone_size: NA; j_call: TRBJ1-2; d_call: NA; cdr3_aa: CASSVEAGRGYTF; cdr3_nt: TGTGCCAGCAGCGTAGAGGCAGGGCGAGGCTACACCTTC
v_call: TRBV11-2; clone_size: NA; j_call: TRBJ2-5; d_call: TRBD1; cdr3_aa: CASSLGLTQGAGETQYF; cdr3_nt: TGTGCCAGCAGCTTAGGACTAACACAGGGGGCTGGAGAGACCCAGTACTTC
v_call: TRBV11-3; clone_size: NA; j_call: TRBJ1-6; d_call: NA; cdr3_aa: CAGPTFWSGSPLHF; cdr3_nt: TGTGCCGGACCCACCTTTTGGAGCGGTTCACCCCTCCACTTT
v_call: TRBV2; clone_size: NA; j_call: TRBJ2-2; d_call: TRBD2; cdr3_aa: CASVSGSSGTGELFF; cdr3_nt: TGTGCCAGCGTTAGCGGGAGTAGCGGCACCGGGGAGCTGTTTTTT
v_call: TRBV5-1; clone_size: NA; j_call: TRBJ2-2; d_call: NA; cdr3_aa: CASRQTSANTGELFF; cdr3_nt: TGCGCCAGCAGACAAACATCCGCGAACACCGGGGAGCTGTTTTTT
v_call: TRBV3-1/TRBV3-2; clone_size: NA; j_call: TRBJ2-2; d_call: NA; cdr3_aa: CASSQVVSTGELFF; cdr3_nt: TGTGCCAGCAGCCAAGTAGTAAGCACCGGGGAGCTGTTTTTT
v_call: TRBV5-1; clone_size: NA; j_call: TRBJ1-2; d_call: TRBD1; cdr3_aa: CASSQSGTGEDGYTF; cdr3_nt: TGCGCCAGCAGCCAATCCGGGACAGGGGAGGATGGCTACACCTTC
v_call: TRBV19; clone_size: NA; j_call: TRBJ1-2; d_call: NA; cdr3_aa: CASIPGGNLYGYTF; cdr3_nt: TGTGCCAGTATTCCCGGGGGGAACTTGTATGGCTACACCTTC
v_call: TRBV7-3; clone_size: NA; j_call: TRBJ2-5; d_call: TRBD1; cdr3_aa: CASSSRQGSETQYF; cdr3_nt: TGTGCCAGCAGCTCCCGACAGGGCAGCGAGACCCAGTACTTC
v_call: TRBV5-5; clone_size: NA; j_call: TRBJ1-5; d_call: TRBD1; cdr3_aa: CASSNPGTGGNQPQHF; cdr3_nt: TGTGCCAGCAGCAATCCCGGGACAGGGGGCAATCAGCCCCAGCATTTT
v_call: TRBV25-1; clone_size: NA; j_call: TRBJ2-3; d_call: TRBD2; cdr3_aa: CASSEGGTSGIRTDTQYF; cdr3_nt: TGTGCCAGCAGTGAAGGGGGGACTAGCGGGATTCGTACAGATACGCAGTATTTT
v_call: TRBV18; clone_size: NA; j_call: TRBJ2-2; d_call: TRBD1; cdr3_aa: CASSPGQVANTGELFF; cdr3_nt: TGTGCCAGCTCACCGGGACAGGTGGCGAACACCGGGGAGCTGTTTTTT
v_call: TRBV6-2/TRBV6-3; clone_size: NA; j_call: TRBJ1-1; d_call: TRBD1; cdr3_aa: CASSSQGDLYEAFF; cdr3_nt: TGTGCCAGCAGTTCACAGGGGGATCTTTATGAAGCTTTCTTT
v_call: TRBV28; clone_size: NA; j_call: TRBJ2-2; d_call: NA; cdr3_aa: CASSPVPNTGELFF; cdr3_nt: TGTGCCAGCAGTCCAGTCCCGAACACCGGGGAGCTGTTTTTT
v_call: TRBV29-1; clone_size: NA; j_call: TRBJ2-1; d_call: NA; cdr3_aa: CSVEKWGPEQFF; cdr3_nt: TGCAGCGTTGAGAAATGGGGGCCTGAGCAGTTCTTC
v_call: TRBV4-3; clone_size: NA; j_call: TRBJ2-7; d_call: NA; cdr3_aa: CASSQEFGSAYEQYF; cdr3_nt: TGCGCCAGCAGCCAAGAATTTGGCAGTGCCTACGAGCAGTACTTC
v_call: TRBV5-1; clone_size: NA; j_call: TRBJ2-7; d_call: NA; cdr3_aa: CASSSPRGEQYF; cdr3_nt: TGCGCCAGCAGCTCCCCTAGGGGCGAGCAGTACTTC
v_call: TRBV10-3; clone_size: NA; j_call: TRBJ2-6; d_call: NA; cdr3_aa: CAISDPIRGLSGANVLTF; cdr3_nt: TGTGCCATCAGTGACCCTATAAGGGGCCTCTCTGGGGCCAACGTCCTGACTTTC
v_call: TRBV7-2; clone_size: NA; j_call: TRBJ1-5; d_call: NA; cdr3_aa: CASSFQIINQPQHF; cdr3_nt: TGTGCCAGCAGCTTTCAGATCATTAATCAGCCCCAGCATTTT
v_call: TRBV5-4; clone_size: NA; j_call: TRBJ2-7; d_call: NA; cdr3_aa: CASSPGLYEQYF; cdr3_nt: TGTGCCAGCAGCCCCGGACTTTACGAGCAGTACTTC
v_call: TRBV6-5; clone_size: NA; j_call: TRBJ2-1; d_call: TRBD1; cdr3_aa: CASILDREYNEQFF; cdr3_nt: TGTGCCAGCATTCTGGACAGGGAGTATAATGAGCAGTTCTTC
v_call: TRBV7-9; clone_size: few; j_call: TRBJ1-2; d_call: NA; cdr3_aa: CASSFPGGADGYTF; cdr3_nt: TGTGCCAGCAGTTTCCCCGGCGGGGCAGATGGCTACACCTTC
v_call: TRBV18; clone_size: few; j_call: TRBJ2-3; d_call: NA; cdr3_aa: CASSPLGDTQYF; cdr3_nt: TGTGCCAGCTCACCCCTAGGCGATACGCAGTATTTT
v_call: TRBV28; clone_size: NA; j_call: TRBJ2-2; d_call: NA; cdr3_aa: CASSPPTFKTGPNTGELFF; cdr3_nt: TGTGCCAGCAGTCCCCCCACCTTTAAAACAGGGCCGAACACCGGGGAGCTGTTTTTT
v_call: TRBV11-2; clone_size: NA; j_call: TRBJ1-5; d_call: TRBD1; cdr3_aa: CASSLRTGDQPQHF; cdr3_nt: TGTGCCAGCAGCCTCAGGACAGGGGACCAGCCCCAGCATTTT
v_call: TRBV3-1/TRBV3-2; clone_size: NA; j_call: TRBJ2-7; d_call: NA; cdr3_aa: CASSQPRYSYEQYF; cdr3_nt: TGTGCCAGCAGCCAACCGAGGTACTCCTACGAGCAGTACTTC
v_call: TRBV27; clone_size: NA; j_call: TRBJ2-7; d_call: TRBD1; cdr3_aa: CASSSWTGRSYEQYF; cdr3_nt: TGTGCCAGCAGTTCCTGGACAGGGAGATCCTACGAGCAGTACTTC
v_call: TRBV11-3; clone_size: NA; j_call: TRBJ2-7; d_call: NA; cdr3_aa: CASSLTRGSYEQYF; cdr3_nt: TGTGCCAGCAGCTTAACACGTGGCTCCTACGAGCAGTACTTC
v_call: TRBV6-2/TRBV6-3; clone_size: NA; j_call: TRBJ2-3; d_call: TRBD2; cdr3_aa: CASSLTGLAGRTDTQYF; cdr3_nt: TGTGCCAGCAGCCTAACTGGACTAGCGGGACGCACAGATACGCAGTATTTT
v_call: TRBV7-9; clone_size: NA; j_call: TRBJ1-4; d_call: TRBD1; cdr3_aa: CASSPGQANEKLFF; cdr3_nt: TGTGCCAGCAGCCCGGGACAGGCGAATGAAAAACTGTTTTTT
v_call: TRBV7-2; clone_size: NA; j_call: TRBJ2-1; d_call: TRBD2; cdr3_aa: CASSPRLAMGEQFF; cdr3_nt: TGTGCCAGCAGCCCTAGACTAGCGATGGGTGAGCAGTTCTTC
v_call: TRBV10-3; clone_size: NA; j_call: TRBJ2-3; d_call: NA; cdr3_aa: CAISTFSSTDTQYF; cdr3_nt: TGTGCCATCAGTACTTTCTCTAGCACAGATACGCAGTATTTT
v_call: TRBV11-2; clone_size: NA; j_call: TRBJ2-7; d_call: NA; cdr3_aa: CASSSRPRDEQYF; cdr3_nt: TGTGCCAGCAGCTCAAGACCGAGGGACGAGCAGTACTTC
v_call: TRBV28; clone_size: NA; j_call: TRBJ1-6; d_call: NA; cdr3_aa: CASAGEVKNSPLHF; cdr3_nt: TGTGCCAGCGCTGGGGAGGTCAAAAATTCACCCCTCCACTTT
v_call: TRBV6-5; clone_size: NA; j_call: TRBJ1-5; d_call: NA; cdr3_aa: CASSFKKTANQPQHF; cdr3_nt: TGTGCCAGCAGTTTTAAGAAGACAGCAAATCAGCCCCAGCATTTT
v_call: TRBV27; clone_size: NA; j_call: TRBJ1-1; d_call: NA; cdr3_aa: CASSPRGGITEAFF; cdr3_nt: TGTGCCAGCAGTCCCCGAGGAGGGATCACTGAAGCTTTCTTT